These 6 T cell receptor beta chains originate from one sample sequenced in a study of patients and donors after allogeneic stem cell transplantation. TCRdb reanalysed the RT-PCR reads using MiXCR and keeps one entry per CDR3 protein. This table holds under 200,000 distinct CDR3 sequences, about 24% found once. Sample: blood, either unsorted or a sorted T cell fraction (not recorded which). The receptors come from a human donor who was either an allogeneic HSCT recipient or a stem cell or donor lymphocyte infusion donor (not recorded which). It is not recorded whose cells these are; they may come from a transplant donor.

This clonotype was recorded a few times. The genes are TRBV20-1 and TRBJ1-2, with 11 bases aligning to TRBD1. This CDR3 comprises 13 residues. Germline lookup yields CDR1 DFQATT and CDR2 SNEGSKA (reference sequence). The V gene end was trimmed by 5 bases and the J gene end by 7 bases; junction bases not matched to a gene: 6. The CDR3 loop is CSASDRGPLGYTF. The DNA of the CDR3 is TGCAGTGCTTCGGACAGGGGGCCCCTTGGCTACACCTTC.

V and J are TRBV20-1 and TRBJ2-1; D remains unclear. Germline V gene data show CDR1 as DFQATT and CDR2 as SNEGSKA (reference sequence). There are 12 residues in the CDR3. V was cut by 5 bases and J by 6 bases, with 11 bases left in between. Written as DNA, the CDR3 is TGCAGTGCTCCTGGGCTCGGCAATGAGCAGTTCTTC. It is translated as CSAPGLGNEQFF.

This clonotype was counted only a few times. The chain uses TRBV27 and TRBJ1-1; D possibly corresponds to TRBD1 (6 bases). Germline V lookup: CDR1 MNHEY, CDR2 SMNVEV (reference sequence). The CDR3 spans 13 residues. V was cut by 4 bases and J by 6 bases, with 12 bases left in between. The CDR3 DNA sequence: TGTGCCAGCAGTTACAGGGAGCGGGCTGAAGCTTTCTTT. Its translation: CASSYRERAEAFF.

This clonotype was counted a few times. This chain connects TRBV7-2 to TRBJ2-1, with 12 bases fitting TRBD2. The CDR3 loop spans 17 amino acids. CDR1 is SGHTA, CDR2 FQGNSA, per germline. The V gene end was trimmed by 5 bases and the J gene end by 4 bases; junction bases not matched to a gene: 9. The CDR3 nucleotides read TGTGCCAGCAGCCCTAGACTAGCGGGGGCCACATACAATGAGCAGTTCTTC. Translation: CASSPRLAGATYNEQFF.

CDR3 residues: CASSLILAGGNEQFF. The DNA of the CDR3 is TGCGCCAGCAGCTTGATACTAGCGGGAGGGAATGAGCAGTTCTTC. The chain combines TRBV5-1 with TRBJ2-1; 13 bases map to TRBD2. Germline CDR1 is SGHRS and CDR2 is YFSETQ. The CDR3 has 15 amino acids. The V gene end was trimmed by 1 base and the J gene end by 7 bases; junction bases not matched to a gene: 2.

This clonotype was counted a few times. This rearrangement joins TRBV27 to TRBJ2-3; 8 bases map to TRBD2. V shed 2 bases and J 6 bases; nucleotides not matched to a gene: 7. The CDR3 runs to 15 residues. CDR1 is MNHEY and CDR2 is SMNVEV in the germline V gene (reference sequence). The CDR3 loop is CASSLPNSGKDTQYF. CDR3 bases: TGTGCCAGCAGTTTACCCAATAGCGGGAAGGATACGCAGTATTTT.